These T cell receptor beta chains were read from a single sample in a study of CD8 T cells in ankylosing spondylitis. Using its own MiXCR run on the 5' RACE reads, TCRdb lists one record per CDR3 protein. Among approximately 180,000 distinct CDR3 sequences listed, approximately 18% were seen once. The specimen sequenced was blood, either unsorted or a sorted T cell fraction (not recorded which). These TCRs come from a male donor aged 5-29 years with ankylosing spondylitis or in good health (not recorded which). Both conserved end residues are part of each CDR3. Fields, in order: D gene, J gene, V gene, clone size, CDR3 DNA, CDR3 protein. A D gene is named only where the DNA matches it firmly. Size values are once, few and many counts, or a class for expanded clones, and some rows have none.

>.|TRBJ2-6|TRBV4-3|many
TGCGCCAGCAGCCAGGACGTAGGGAGTTGGCAATCTGGGGCCAACGTCCTGACTTTC
CASSQDVGSWQSGANVLTF
>.|TRBJ2-3|TRBV14|many
TGTGCCAGCAGCCTCTCTAGAGCACATACAGATACGCAGTATTTT
CASSLSRAHTDTQYF
>.|TRBJ2-2|TRBV7-2|.
TGTGCCAGCAGCTACAGACTAGGGGAGCTGTTTTTT
CASSYRLGELFF
>TRBD2|TRBJ2-1|TRBV7-2|many
TGTGCCAGCAGCTTAATAACTAGCGGGAGGTTCAATGAGCAGTTCTTC
CASSLITSGRFNEQFF
>TRBD1|TRBJ2-3|TRBV18|many
TGTGCCAGCTCGCAACAGGGGGCAGGCACAGATACGCAGTATTTT
CASSQQGAGTDTQYF
>.|TRBJ1-2|TRBV28|many
TGTGCCAGCAGAGGGACGGTTAACTATGGCTACACCTTC
CASRGTVNYGYTF
>.|TRBJ1-2|TRBV5-1|many
TGCGCCAGCAGCTTGGGGTCGGGACAACTCTATGGCTACACCTTC
CASSLGSGQLYGYTF
>.|TRBJ1-2|TRBV4-1|.
TGCGCCAGCAGCCGGACAGACTGGAATTCCCCCTATGGCTACACCTTC
CASSRTDWNSPYGYTF
>.|TRBJ1-2|TRBV5-1|many
TGCGCCAGCAGCAAGACAGGAGACGCTAACTATGGCTACACCTTC
CASSKTGDANYGYTF
>.|TRBJ2-7|TRBV5-1|many
TGCGCCAGCAGCCGGAACACAGGGTACGAGCAGTACTTC
CASSRNTGYEQYF
>TRBD2|TRBJ2-1|TRBV27|many
TGTGCCAGCAGTCCCCGGAGCGGGAGCGTCTATGAGCAGTTCTTC
CASSPRSGSVYEQFF
>.|TRBJ2-1|TRBV7-3|many
TGTGCCAGCAGCTTATACGGGGGAGTGGTCGATGAGCAGTTCTTC
CASSLYGGVVDEQFF
>TRBD2|TRBJ2-1|TRBV4-3|.
TGCGCCAGCAGCCCATATAGTACTAGCGGGAGCTTATACAATGAGCAGTTCTTC
CASSPYSTSGSLYNEQFF
>.|TRBJ1-2|TRBV12-3/TRBV12-4|.
TGTGCCAGCATCGACAGAGGGGATGGCTACACCTTC
CASIDRGDGYTF
>.|TRBJ2-5|TRBV12-3/TRBV12-4|many
TGTGCCAGCACGCGGGGCCAAGAGACCCAGTACTTC
CASTRGQETQYF
>TRBD1|TRBJ2-1|TRBV19|.
TGTGCCAGTAGCGAAACGAGGGGACAGAGGTTCAATGAGCAGTTCTTC
CASSETRGQRFNEQFF
>.|TRBJ1-5|TRBV12-3/TRBV12-4|many
TGTGCCAGCAGTTTCGGCGGGCATCAGCCCCAGCATTTT
CASSFGGHQPQHF
>TRBD2|TRBJ2-1|TRBV2|many
TGTGCCAGCGCTACCGGGACTAGCGGGACCGATGAGCAGTTCTTC
CASATGTSGTDEQFF
>.|TRBJ2-3|TRBV12-3/TRBV12-4|many
TGTGCCAGCAGTTTCTCCCACGCTAGCTCCCAGGATACGCAGTATTTT
CASSFSHASSQDTQYF
>.|TRBJ2-7|TRBV28|.
TGTGCCAGCAGTCGGAGATGGGACCTGTTCTCCTCCTACGAGCAGTACTTC
CASSRRWDLFSSYEQYF
>.|TRBJ1-2|TRBV19|many
TGTGCCAGTAGTATTTCCCGTAACTATGGCTACACCTTC
CASSISRNYGYTF
>TRBD1|TRBJ1-1|TRBV7-9|many
TGTGCCAGCAGCTTAGGGACAGGGAACGCTGAAGCTTTCTTT
CASSLGTGNAEAFF
>.|TRBJ2-7|TRBV5-1|many
TGCGCCAGCAAACCGGACGGGGGGCGCGAGTACGAGCAGTACTTC
CASKPDGGREYEQYF
>TRBD1|TRBJ2-1|TRBV20-1|many
TGCAGTGCTAGATCCGCCGGGACAGGGGGACATGAGCAGTTCTTC
CSARSAGTGGHEQFF
>.|TRBJ1-1|TRBV7-8|many
TGTGCCAGCAGCTTCCCGGGGCCAAACACTGAAGCTTTCTTT
CASSFPGPNTEAFF
>TRBD1|TRBJ1-2|TRBV2|many
TGTGCCAGCAGCCGGACAGGGAAAGGCTACACCTTC
CASSRTGKGYTF
>.|TRBJ2-5|TRBV12-3/TRBV12-4|many
TGTGCCAGCAGAACTAGCCAAGAGACCCAGTACTTC
CASRTSQETQYF
>.|TRBJ2-7|TRBV28|few
TGTGCCAGCAGTTTCTCAGGGGCCCTCGGGGAGCAGTACTTC
CASSFSGALGEQYF
>TRBD1|TRBJ1-5|TRBV20-1|few
TGCAGTGCCTCGAGTGGGACGTCCAGGGGGAATCAGCCCCAGCATTTT
CSASSGTSRGNQPQHF
>TRBD1|TRBJ2-2|TRBV12-3/TRBV12-4|.
TGTGCCAGCATCCCGGACAGGGTGGACACCGGGGAGCTGTTTTTT
CASIPDRVDTGELFF
>TRBD1|TRBJ2-4|TRBV6-4|.
TGTGCCAGCAGGAGACAGGGACCCAAAAACATTCAGTACTTC
CASRRQGPKNIQYF
>.|TRBJ1-6|TRBV12-3/TRBV12-4|many
TGTGCCAGCAGTTTAGGGGCCTATAATTCACCCCTCCACTTT
CASSLGAYNSPLHF
>.|TRBJ1-2|TRBV6-5|.
TGTGCCAGCAGTTACGGGGGGACGGGGGCGGGCTACACCTTC
CASSYGGTGAGYTF
>TRBD2|TRBJ2-1|TRBV4-2|many
TGTGCCAGCAGCCAACTAGCGGAGTACAATGAGCAGTTCTTC
CASSQLAEYNEQFF
>.|TRBJ2-2|TRBV15|many
TGTGCCACCAGCAGAGATTTCGGGGACACCGGGGAGCTGTTTTTT
CATSRDFGDTGELFF
>.|TRBJ1-4|TRBV20-1|many
TGCAGTGGATGCCCGGACAGTTGCGAAAAACTGTTTTTT
CSGCPDSCEKLFF
>.|TRBJ1-1|TRBV12-3/TRBV12-4|many
TGTGCCAGCAGATCAAGACGGCGTGGTAGGGCTTTCTTT
CASRSRRRGRAFF
>.|TRBJ2-2|TRBV6-2/TRBV6-3|many
TGTGCCAGCACATCCCATTCCGGGGAGCTGTTTTTT
CASTSHSGELFF
>.|TRBJ1-1|TRBV10-3|few
TGTGCCATCAGTGAGTGGACTGGCACTGAAGCTTTCTTT
CAISEWTGTEAFF
>.|TRBJ2-3|TRBV20-1|many
TGCAGTGCTAGAGGACCCAGGGCCTTAACAGATACGCAGTATTTT
CSARGPRALTDTQYF
>.|TRBJ2-7|TRBV6-5|few
TGTGCCAGCAGTTACCGGCCCGCGAACCAGGGCTCCTACGAGCAGTACTTC
CASSYRPANQGSYEQYF
>TRBD2|TRBJ2-1|TRBV12-3/TRBV12-4|many
TGTGCCAGCAGGGCTAGCGGGAGGGCCAGTGAGCAGTTCTTC
CASRASGRASEQFF
>TRBD1|TRBJ2-6|TRBV7-9|many
TGTGCCAGCAGCTTCGGGACAGGGGGTAGGTCTGGGGCCAACGTCCTGACTTTC
CASSFGTGGRSGANVLTF
>.|TRBJ2-7|TRBV6-5|.
TGTGCCAGCAGCTACCACGGGGAGCAGTACTTC
CASSYHGEQYF
>TRBD2|TRBJ2-1|TRBV6-1|many
TGTGCCAGCAGTCTCTTTCCGGGACCTTCGGGGGGTGAGCAGTTCTTC
CASSLFPGPSGGEQFF
>TRBD2|TRBJ2-1|TRBV10-3|many
TGTGCCATCGGCGGGAGGAGCTCCTACAATGAGCAGTTCTTC
CAIGGRSSYNEQFF
>.|TRBJ2-1|TRBV30|many
TGTGCCTGGACCCCCGTATACAATGAGCAGTTCTTC
CAWTPVYNEQFF
>TRBD1|TRBJ1-6|TRBV6-5|many
TGTGCCAGCAGTTTTCGGGACAGGGGGAATTCACCCCTCCACTTT
CASSFRDRGNSPLHF
>.|TRBJ2-7|TRBV20-1|many
TGCAGTGCCCGGGACATCTTAATCTACGAGCAGTACTTC
CSARDILIYEQYF
>.|TRBJ2-2|TRBV20-1|.
TGCAGTGCTAGAGATTTCGGGGCTCAGGGCACCGGGGAGCTGTTTTTT
CSARDFGAQGTGELFF
>.|TRBJ2-7|TRBV20-1|many
TGCAGTGCTAGAGGGGACGGACGGAGGCTCGAGCAGTACTTC
CSARGDGRRLEQYF
>TRBD1|TRBJ1-6|TRBV12-3/TRBV12-4|many
TGTGCCAGCAGTTTGGGACAGCAGAATTCACCCCTCCACTTT
CASSLGQQNSPLHF
>TRBD2|TRBJ2-1|TRBV6-2/TRBV6-3|.
TGTGCCAGCAGTTCCCCTACTAGCGGGAGGGCTAATGAGCAGTTCTTC
CASSSPTSGRANEQFF
>.|TRBJ2-1|TRBV27|.
TGTGCCAGCAGCCGGGAGTGGGGTAATGAGCAGTTCTTC
CASSREWGNEQFF